This T cell receptor beta chain was documented in a study of Tregs in tolerant kidney transplant recipients. Looking at the study overall: Related graft donors supplied nonmyeloablative bone marrow transplants, and mixed chimerism was transient. Notes on the study in general: Antigen-driven expansion was suggested because donor-specific Tregs expanded more than all Tregs in tolerant patients. Validation in larger populations is needed because few patients were studied.

Points on this clone: No antigen is known for it.

Thawed PBMCs were FACS-sorted into unstimulated CD4+CD25+CD127- regulatory T cells, CD4+CD25- non-regulatory cells, CD4 and CD8 cells. Here immunoSEQ multiplex PCR was the method, and the copy in TCRdb shows in-frame clones only, minus some. The data contain under 95,000 clones, approximately 90% of them singletons. The material sequenced was Tregs from blood, taken before the transplant. This clonotype originated in a human donor who received a combined kidney and bone marrow transplant.

CDR3 in amino acids: CASSLGSPRKGNEQFF. In nucleotides, the CDR3 is TGTGCCAGCAGCTTAGGTTCTCCGAGAAAGGGTAATGAGCAGTTCTTC. The chain is built from TRBV11-3 and TRBJ2-1; D gene unclear. CDR1 and CDR2 from the germline V gene are SGHNT and YENEEA. The CDR3 contains 16 residues. Trimming took off 1 base at V and 7 bases at J, with 17 bases between the two ends.